The 13 T cell receptor beta chains in this list originate from one sample, sequenced in a study of T cell responses to AZD1222 COVID-19 vaccine. Some clones are missing from TCRdb's copy, which holds only in-frame ones; the method was immunoSEQ multiplex PCR. The table has 120,000 to 150,000 clones, 93% seen once. The starting material was peripheral blood, obtained on day 0 of AZD1222 vaccination. Receptors were obtained from an adult in good health.

Written as DNA, the CDR3 is TGTGCCAGCAGCTTGGCCGGGGAATTTGGGTATGGCTACACCTTC. This translates into CASSLAGEFGYGYTF. This rearrangement joins TRBV5-6 to TRBJ1-2; D not resolved. Germline V gives CDR1 SGHDT, CDR2 YYEEEE. Trimming removed 0 bases from V and 5 bases from J, with 14 bases in between. The CDR3 length is 15 residues.

V and J are TRBV5-4 and TRBJ2-7; D unresolved. The germline V and J ends were trimmed by 0 bases and 5 bases, with 6 bases remaining between them. This CDR3 comprises 12 residues. Germline CDR1 and CDR2: SGHNT and YYREEE (reference sequence). Here the CDR3 DNA reads TGTGCCAGCAGCTTGGCTCTCGACGAGCAGTACTTC. Amino acids: CASSLALDEQYF.

The rearrangement uses TRBV5-1 and TRBJ1-2, with unresolved D. Trimming pared 5 bases from V and 6 bases from J, leaving 11 bases between. CDR3 length: 12 amino acids. Per germline, CDR1 SGHRS and CDR2 YFSETQ. The CDR3, as DNA: TGCGCCAGCAGTAAGGGTTCCGATGGCTACACCTTC. Translation gives CASSKGSDGYTF.

The gene calls are TRBV10-3 and TRBJ1-1; TRBD1 might be the D (6 bases). Trimming took off 9 bases at V and 4 bases at J, with 15 bases between the two ends. From germline, CDR1 is ENHRY and CDR2 SYGVKD. The CDR3 contains 13 residues. The CDR3 nucleotides read TGTGCCATATTGGACAGCCGGGGCACTGAAGCTTTCTTT. Translated: CAILDSRGTEAFF.

The chain couples TRBV3-1 (or the pseudogene TRBV3-2) to TRBJ2-7; a possible D gene is TRBD1 (5 bases). Per the germline V gene, CDR1 is LGHDT and CDR2 is YNNKEL (reference sequence). Trimming removed 2 bases at V and 4 bases at J, with 9 bases between. This CDR3 comprises 13 residues. The CDR3 region is CASSQQGKYEQYF. As DNA, the CDR3 is TGTGCCAGCAGCCAACAGGGAAAATACGAGCAGTACTTC.

This clone occurred once. This CDR3 reads CASSNQRDQPQHF. CDR3 coding DNA: TGTGCCAGTAGTAACCAGAGGGATCAGCCCCAGCATTTT. This sequence joins TRBV19 and TRBJ1-5; no clear D gene. Germline CDR1 and CDR2: LNHDA and SQIVND (reference sequence). Trimming left V 4 bases short and J 5 bases short, with 9 bases between. This CDR3 has 13 residues.

J is TRBJ1-2 and V is TRBV6-2 or TRBV6-3; D perhaps matches TRBD1 (5 bases). Trimming shortened V by 0 bases and J by 2 bases, and 10 bases separated the two germline ends. This CDR3 has 15 residues. Germline V gene lookup returns CDR1 MNHEY and CDR2 SVGEGT. The CDR3 DNA follows: TGTGCCAGCAGTTACTCGACAGTGAGAAACTATGGCTACACCTTC. Its protein product is CASSYSTVRNYGYTF.

This chain uses TRBV6-1 with TRBJ2-3, with 9 bases lining up with TRBD2. Germline CDR1 MNHNS, CDR2 SASEGT. V shed 3 bases, J shed 6 bases, and the junction held 10 bases outside the gene matches. This CDR3 is built from 16 residues. CDR3 sequence: CASSDQPGLAADTQYF. CDR3 bases: TGTGCCAGCAGTGATCAGCCGGGACTAGCTGCGGATACGCAGTATTTT.

The chain uses TRBV4-3 and TRBJ1-2; D not resolved. Trimming pared 5 bases from V and 4 bases from J, leaving 17 bases between. Germline V gene lookup returns CDR1 LGHNA and CDR2 YSLEER. The CDR3 is 15 amino acids. The CDR3 region has the DNA TGCGCCAGCAGCTATGATCGAAAACAGATCTATGGCTACACCTTC. Translating it yields CASSYDRKQIYGYTF.

This sequence joins TRBV13 and TRBJ2-2; 8 bases match TRBD1. The CDR3 runs to 16 residues. Germline V gene data show CDR1 as PRHDT and CDR2 as FYEKMQ (reference sequence). Unmatched junction bases numbered 6, after V lost 3 bases and J lost 3 bases. The CDR3 loop is CASSFIQTGDTGELFF. Written as DNA, the CDR3 is TGTGCCAGCAGCTTTATTCAGACAGGGGACACCGGGGAGCTGTTTTTT.

V and J are TRBV4-3 and TRBJ2-7, with TRBD2 matching 14 bases. The germline gives CDR1 LGHNA, CDR2 YSLEER. The CDR3 extends over 16 amino acids. V trimming: 1 base; J trimming: 7 bases; junction bases outside the gene matches: 6. The CDR3: CASSQGLAGGMLEQYF. In DNA, the CDR3 is TGCGCCAGCAGCCAAGGACTAGCGGGGGGGATGTTGGAGCAGTACTTC.

The chain joins TRBV12-3 or TRBV12-4 to TRBJ2-2; D is unclear. There are 11 residues in the CDR3. Trimming shortened V by 3 bases and J by 6 bases, and 2 bases separated the two germline ends. The CDR3 DNA reads as TGTGCCAGCAGTTTCGCCGGGGAGCTGTTTTTT. Translated, it gives CASSFAGELFF.

V is TRBV19 and J is TRBJ2-7; TRBD1 agrees at 11 bases. Trimming cost V 6 bases and J 3 bases; bases outside gene matches: 10. The CDR3 is 16 amino acids. The V gene's germline CDR1 is LNHDA and CDR2 SQIVND (reference sequence). CDR3 amino acids: CASSSTGQGVRYEQYF. Here the CDR3 DNA reads TGTGCCAGTAGCTCCACGGGACAGGGGGTTCGCTACGAGCAGTACTTC.